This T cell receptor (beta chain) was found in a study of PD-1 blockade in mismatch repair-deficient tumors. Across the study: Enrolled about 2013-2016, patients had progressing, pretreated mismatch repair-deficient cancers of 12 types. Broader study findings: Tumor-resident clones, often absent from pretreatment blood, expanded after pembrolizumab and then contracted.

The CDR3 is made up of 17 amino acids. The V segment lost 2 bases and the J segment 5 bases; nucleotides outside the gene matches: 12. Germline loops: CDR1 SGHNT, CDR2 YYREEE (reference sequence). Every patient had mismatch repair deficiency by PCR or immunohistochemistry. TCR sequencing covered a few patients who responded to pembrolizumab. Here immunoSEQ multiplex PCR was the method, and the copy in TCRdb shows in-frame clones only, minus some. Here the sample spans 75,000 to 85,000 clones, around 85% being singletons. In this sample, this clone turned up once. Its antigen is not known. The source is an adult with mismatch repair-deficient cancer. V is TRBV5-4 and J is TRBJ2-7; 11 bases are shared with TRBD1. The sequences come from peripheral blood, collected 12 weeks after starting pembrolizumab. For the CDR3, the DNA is TGTGCCAGCAGCTTAAACCGCCCGGGACAGGGGGTCCACGAGCAGTACTTC. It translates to CASSLNRPGQGVHEQYF.